The next 12 T cell receptor beta chains were all read from a single sample in a study of CD8+CD57+ T cells in acquired aplastic anemia. Before being chosen for sequencing, patients had shown CD8+CD57+ cell expansion by flow cytometry. The TCR beta profiling, which covered VDJ combination and CDR3 sequence, was carried out using genomic DNA as the template. MiXCR, run by TCRdb on the reads, gives a single entry per CDR3 protein. This sample carries 160,000 or so distinct CDR3 sequences, 45% to 55% of them seen once, and the ten largest clones take around a third. Sequenced material: sorted CD4+, CD8+, or CD8+CD57+ T cells (not recorded which) from PBMCs. Receptors originate from a human donor with aplastic anemia.

Ten or more counts support this clonotype. V usage is TRBV6-5 and J usage is TRBJ2-2; D ambiguous. Per the germline V gene, CDR1 is MNHEY and CDR2 is SVGAGI. The CDR3 runs 14 residues. V lost 5 bases and J lost 2, with 9 bases in between. CDR3 nucleotide sequence: TGTGCCAGCAGTCCTAGACTTAACACCGGGGAGCTGTTTTTT. Amino acids: CASSPRLNTGELFF.

This clonotype was detected ten times or more. The chain's CDR3 is CASSATGAPTGELFF. The CDR3 nucleotides read TGTGCCAGCAGCGCAACAGGGGCTCCCACCGGGGAGCTGTTTTTT. The chain carries TRBV9 and TRBJ2-2; 7 bases are shared with TRBD1. The germline CDR1 and CDR2 sequences are SGDLS and YYNGEE. Losses at the gene ends were 3 bases for V and 4 bases for J; bases not matched to a gene: 6. The CDR3 has 15 amino acids.

The rearrangement uses TRBV5-1 and TRBJ2-2; D is uncertain. This CDR3 spans 13 amino acids. The germline CDR1 and CDR2 sequences are SGHRS and YFSETQ. V was trimmed by 4 bases and J by 3 bases, leaving 7 bases between them. The CDR3: CASSPQDTGELFF. CDR3 DNA sequence: TGCGCCAGCAGCCCCCAGGACACCGGGGAGCTGTTTTTT.

About this clonotype: Just one base apart from a much larger clone, this may be a read error. The chain uses TRBV11-1 and TRBJ2-1; maybe TRBD2 (5 bases). Germline CDR1 is SGHAT and CDR2 is FQDESV (reference sequence). The CDR3 extends over 16 amino acids. V lost 5 bases and J 6 bases, leaving 20 bases between the germline ends. The CDR3, as DNA: TGTGCCAGCAGCCCTATAGCGCGTACCTTCTGCAATGAGCAGTTCTTC. Its translation: CASSPIARTFCNEQFF.

About this clonotype itself: This sequence may be a read error, since a much larger clone differs from it by one base. The gene calls are TRBV5-6 and TRBJ2-7; tentatively, D is TRBD1 or TRBD2 (5 bases each). This CDR3 comprises 15 residues. The ends were cut back, 7 bases at V and 2 bases at J, with 19 bases in the middle. Looked up from germline, CDR1 is SGHDT and CDR2 is YYEEEE. CDR3 protein: CASGWMGPRTYEQYF. The CDR3 nucleotides read TGTGCCAGCGGCTGGATGGGACCGCGAACCTACGAGCAGTACTTC. Full variable domain (remainder filled in from reference TRBV5-6 and TRBJ2-7): DAGVTQSPTHLIKTRGQQVTLRCSPKSGHDTVSWYQQALGQGPQFIFQYYEEEERQRGNFPDRFSGHQFPNYSSELNVNALLLGDSALYLCASGWMGPRTYEQYFGPGTRLTVT.

This clonotype was seen many times. The J gene is TRBJ2-1, the V gene TRBV11-2; D is perhaps TRBD2 (5 bases). This CDR3 spans 16 amino acids. Trimming shortened V by 6 bases and J by 1 base, and 16 bases separated the two germline ends. CDR1 SGHAT and CDR2 FQNNGV come from the germline V gene. CDR3 protein: CASRPDQRRSYNEQFF. The CDR3 DNA is TGTGCCAGCAGACCCGACCAGCGGAGATCCTACAATGAGCAGTTCTTC.

V gene TRBV2 combines with J gene TRBJ2-2; TRBD1 or TRBD2 may be the D gene (5 bases each). The CDR3 runs to 14 residues. V was trimmed by 10 bases and J by 7 bases, leaving 19 bases between them. Per the germline V gene, CDR1 is SNHLY and CDR2 is FYNNEI. As DNA, the CDR3 is TGTGCCAAAAGCAGATCCGGGGCGGGCGGGGAGCTGTTTTTT. Protein: CAKSRSGAGGELFF.

This clonotype was observed many times. The chain employs TRBV7-6 and TRBJ1-1; a possible D gene is TRBD1 (5 bases). The ends were cut back, 3 bases at V and 5 bases at J, with 19 bases in the middle. Per germline, CDR1 SGHVS and CDR2 FNYEAQ. The CDR3 consists of 16 residues. In DNA, the CDR3 is TGTGCCAGCAGCTTGGGTCTTCCTCAGGGTGGGACTGAAGCTTTCTTT. Protein: CASSLGLPQGGTEAFF.

This clonotype was seen only once. The CDR3 here is CATSDLGDKGEQFF. The CDR3 DNA sequence: TGTGCCACCAGTGATTTGGGGGACAAAGGTGAGCAGTTCTTC. This chain connects TRBV24-1 to TRBJ2-1, with D perhaps TRBD1 (6 bases). V was cut by 0 bases and J by 9 bases, with 11 bases left in between. The germline gives CDR1 KGHDR, CDR2 SFDVKD. The CDR3 is made up of 14 amino acids.

The chain recombines TRBV10-3 with TRBJ2-4, with D possibly being TRBD1 (6 bases). This CDR3 has 11 residues. CDR1 and CDR2 (germline): ENHRY, SYGVKD. The germline V and J ends were trimmed by 10 bases and 12 bases, with 16 bases remaining between them. DNA of the CDR3: TGTGCCACCACGTTTGGGGGCAATCAGTACTTC. Translating it yields CATTFGGNQYF.

The V call is TRBV10-3, the J call TRBJ2-1; D unresolved. This CDR3 contains 13 residues. The V end lost 2 bases, the J end lost 5 bases, and 7 bases lay between the germline ends. The germline V gene has CDR1 ENHRY and CDR2 SYGVKD. The CDR3: CAISETTDNEQFF. DNA of the CDR3: TGTGCCATCAGTGAGACGACCGACAATGAGCAGTTCTTC.

This clonotype was seen ten or more times. This chain links TRBV7-6 with TRBJ1-4, with D unclear. Deletions cut 5 bases from V and 8 bases from J, with 18 bases between. This CDR3 contains 15 residues. The germline gives CDR1 SGHVS, CDR2 FNYEAQ. The chain's CDR3 is CASSPVARFLEKLFF. DNA for the CDR3: TGTGCCAGCAGCCCAGTTGCGCGTTTTCTGGAAAAACTGTTTTTT. The whole variable domain, remainder taken from reference TRBV7-6 and TRBJ1-4, is GAGVSQSPRYKVTKRGQDVALRCDPISGHVSLYWYRQALGQGPEFLTYFNYEAQQDKSGLPNDRFSAERPEGSISTLTIQRTEQRDSAMYRCASSPVARFLEKLFFGSGTQLSVL.